The 24 T cell receptor beta chains in this list originate from one sample, sequenced in a study of OX40 agonist ivuxolimab in advanced cancers. Assay used: immunoSEQ multiplex PCR; TCRdb lists only in-frame clones, some missing. The repertoire has 55,000 to 80,000 clones, under 90% of them found once; the top ten carry 2% to 2.5%. The sequences come from CD4+ or CD8+ T cells sorted from blood, collected in a trial of the OX40 agonist ivuxolimab. Receptor source: an adult with an advanced solid tumor such as melanoma, head and neck, liver or kidney cancer.

This clone came up once. The gene calls are TRBV5-3 and TRBJ2-7; D possibly corresponds to TRBD1 (5 bases). TRBV5-3 is an open reading frame whose function is uncertain. V lost 0 bases and J lost 0, with 13 bases in between. This CDR3 comprises 16 residues. CDR3: CARSLAVRDGSYEQYF. CDR3 DNA sequence: TGTGCCAGAAGCTTGGCGGTCAGGGATGGCTCCTACGAGCAGTACTTC.

This clone was seen just once. CDR3 protein: CASSIAGKGTYGYTF. CDR3 nucleotide sequence: TGTGCCAGTAGTATAGCGGGTAAGGGGACCTATGGCTACACCTTC. The chain uses TRBV19 and TRBJ1-2, with D maybe TRBD1 (5 bases). The V gene's germline CDR1 is LNHDA and CDR2 SQIVND (reference sequence). Trimming left V 1 base short and J 4 bases short, with 13 bases between. The CDR3 covers 15 residues.

This sequence joins TRBV11-3 and TRBJ2-3, with 8 bases lining up with TRBD2. Trimming cost V 1 base and J 2 bases; bases outside gene matches: 8. The V gene's germline CDR1 is SGHNT and CDR2 YENEEA. The CDR3 contains 17 residues. The CDR3 loop is CASSLGVAGHITDTQYF. DNA of the CDR3: TGTGCCAGCAGCTTAGGGGTAGCGGGGCATATCACAGATACGCAGTATTTT.

This clone appeared a few times. The rearrangement links TRBV10-3 to TRBJ1-6, with D perhaps matching TRBD1 (6 bases). The CDR3 runs to 14 residues. Trimming removed 7 bases from V and 9 bases from J, with 16 bases in between. Germline V lookup: CDR1 ENHRY, CDR2 SYGVKD. The CDR3 DNA sequence: TGTGCCATCACCGAAGGGGGAAGGGGTTCACCCCTCCACTTT. Translating gives CAITEGGRGSPLHF.

This clone was seen only once. The gene calls are TRBV9 and TRBJ1-2; D is uncertain. Looked up from germline, CDR1 is SGDLS and CDR2 is YYNGEE. There are 14 residues in the CDR3. V lost 4 bases and J 2 bases, leaving 12 bases between the germline ends. CDR3 coding DNA: TGTGCCAGCAGCCCAGATTACGGGAACTATGGCTACACCTTC. Protein sequence: CASSPDYGNYGYTF.

The chain has TRBV9 and TRBJ2-7; possible D gene TRBD1, 6 bases. This CDR3 region has 14 residues. Trimming removed 4 bases at V and 9 bases at J, with 20 bases between. CDR1 and CDR2 from the germline V gene are SGDLS and YYNGEE. This chain's CDR3 is CASSPLTQGSVQYF. CDR3 DNA sequence: TGTGCCAGCAGCCCTCTCACACAGGGAAGTGTGCAGTACTTC.

The J gene is TRBJ2-2, the V gene TRBV5-1; TRBD2 matches at 8 bases. J lost 4 bases, V lost 4 bases, and 9 bases had no gene match. Germline V gene data show CDR1 as SGHRS and CDR2 as YFSETQ. This CDR3 region has 16 residues. This CDR3 reads CASSKTAGGVTGELFF. In nucleotides, the CDR3 is TGCGCCAGCAGCAAAACGGCGGGAGGTGTCACCGGGGAGCTGTTTTTT.

V is TRBV10-3 and J is TRBJ1-2; 8 bases are shared with TRBD1. Trimming took 7 bases from V and 8 from J; bases not matched to a gene: 9. This CDR3 has 13 amino acids. Germline V CDR1 and CDR2: ENHRY, SYGVKD. The CDR3: CAITPTGADGYTF. Here the CDR3 DNA reads TGTGCCATCACCCCGACAGGGGCGGACGGCTACACCTTC.

The chain recombines TRBV6-5 with TRBJ1-6, with D uncertain. The CDR3 loop spans 14 amino acids. The V gene lost 7 bases and the J gene lost 3 bases, with 10 bases spanning the gap. Germline loops: CDR1 MNHEY, CDR2 SVGAGI. CDR3 DNA: TGTGCCAGCAAAGGCGATGGCTATAATTCACCCCTCCACTTT. Residues: CASKGDGYNSPLHF.

Only one count was recorded for this clone. The chain uses TRBV6-5 and TRBJ1-2; D might be TRBD1 (6 bases). V gave up 9 bases and J gave up 4 bases, with 9 bases separating them. Per the germline V gene, CDR1 is MNHEY and CDR2 is SVGAGI. This CDR3 has 11 amino acids. The CDR3 region has the DNA TGTGCCAGTGGGGACACCTATGGCTACACCTTC. This sequence encodes CASGDTYGYTF.

The CDR3 nucleotides are TGTGCCAGCAGACGACAGACCAATCAGCCCCAGCATTTT. This encodes CASRRQTNQPQHF. The chain carries TRBV27 and TRBJ1-5; D may be TRBD1 (5 bases). The CDR3 has 13 amino acids. V was cut by 6 bases and J by 3 bases, with 9 bases left in between. Looked up from germline, CDR1 is MNHEY and CDR2 is SMNVEV (reference sequence).

This clone was counted a few times. The J gene is TRBJ2-1, the V gene TRBV11-3, with D possibly TRBD2 on 5 matching bases. V was shortened by 1 base and J by 0 bases, with 10 bases between the two germline ends. CDR3 size: 16 residues. Per germline, CDR1 SGHNT and CDR2 YENEEA. CDR3 nucleotides: TGTGCCAGCAGCTTAGTACAGCGGAGCTCCTACAATGAGCAGTTCTTC. This encodes CASSLVQRSSYNEQFF.

The V and J genes are TRBV7-8 and TRBJ1-6; tentative D call: TRBD1 (6 bases). V gave up 3 bases and J gave up 6 bases, with 12 bases separating them. The CDR3 length is 15 residues. Germline values: CDR1 SGHVS, CDR2 FQNEAQ. The CDR3 reads CASSFDRNPNSPLHF. In nucleotides, the CDR3 is TGTGCCAGCAGCTTCGACAGGAACCCTAATTCACCCCTCCACTTT.

The rearrangement uses TRBV5-1 and TRBJ2-2, with 7 positions matching TRBD1. The CDR3 loop spans 15 amino acids. Germline loops: CDR1 SGHRS, CDR2 YFSETQ. The trim removed 6 bases at V and 0 bases at J, leaving 5 bases unmatched. Here the CDR3 reads CASIATGSNTGELFF. The DNA for the CDR3 is TGCGCCAGCATCGCGACAGGGTCGAACACCGGGGAGCTGTTTTTT.

The chain joins TRBV18 to TRBJ2-3; tentative D call: TRBD2 (5 bases). The length of the CDR3 is 14 residues. The V gene's germline CDR1 is KGHSH and CDR2 LQKENI. Trimming took 1 base from V and 4 from J, leaving 9 bases between them. Written as DNA, the CDR3 is TGTGCCAGCTCACCACAGGACTTGTCAGATACGCAGTATTTT. This gives the protein CASSPQDLSDTQYF. The full variable domain, its missing parts supplied by reference TRBV18 and TRBJ2-3, is NAGVMQNPRHLVRRRGQEARLRCSPMKGHSHVYWYRQLPEEGLKFMVYLQKENIIDESGMPKERFSAEFPKEGPSILRIQQVVRGDSAAYFCASSPQDLSDTQYFGPGTRLTVL.

The rearrangement uses TRBV6-1 and TRBJ2-1; the match to TRBD2 covers 10 bases. V gave up 3 bases and J gave up 4 bases; unmatched junction bases: 6. The CDR3 spans 16 residues. CDR1 MNHNS and CDR2 SASEGT come from the germline V gene. CDR3 sequence reads: CASSETSGSNYNEQFF. The CDR3 DNA is TGTGCCAGCAGTGAGACTAGCGGGTCAAATTACAATGAGCAGTTCTTC.

This sequence joins TRBV6-1 and TRBJ1-4; D might be TRBD1 (6 bases). Germline V gene sequence: CDR1 MNHNS, CDR2 SASEGT. The CDR3 totals 15 residues. With 6 bases removed from V and 2 bases from J, the gap between germline ends came to 13 bases. The CDR3 here is CASREQGRTNEKLFF. DNA for the CDR3: TGTGCCAGCAGGGAACAGGGCAGGACTAATGAAAAACTGTTTTTT.

This sequence joins TRBV6-5 and TRBJ1-2, with D possibly TRBD1 on 5 matching bases. V lost 6 bases and J lost 8, with 13 bases in between. From germline, CDR1 is MNHEY and CDR2 SVGAGI. The CDR3 is 12 residues long. CDR3 sequence reads: CASSPDSRGYTF. CDR3 nucleotides: TGTGCCAGCAGCCCTGACAGCCGGGGCTACACCTTC.

This clone has just one count. The chain combines TRBV6-4 with TRBJ2-3; possible D gene TRBD1, 6 bases. The CDR3 runs 15 residues. V lost 5 bases, J lost 2 bases, and 14 bases lay in between. The germline CDR1 and CDR2 sequences are MRHNA and SNTAGT. CDR3 DNA sequence: TGTGCCAGCAGTCTCAGGGGTCCCCCCACAGATACGCAGTATTTT. The encoded protein is CASSLRGPPTDTQYF.

This clone was seen only once. This chain uses TRBV4-3 with TRBJ2-7; D possibly corresponds to TRBD2 (6 bases). Germline CDR1 LGHNA, CDR2 YSLEER. The CDR3 spans 18 residues. The V gene lost 3 bases and the J gene lost 3 bases, with 24 bases spanning the gap. CDR3: CASSQAGRGHAGSYEQYF. CDR3 in DNA: TGCGCCAGCAGCCAGGCGGGACGGGGCCACGCGGGGAGCTACGAGCAGTACTTC.

The chain couples TRBV23-1 to TRBJ2-7, with a weak D call TRBD1 (6 bases). TRBV23-1 is classed as an ORF, of uncertain function. Deletions cut 2 bases from V and 3 bases from J, with 14 bases between. The CDR3 extends over 15 amino acids. CDR3 DNA sequence: TGCGCCAGCAGTCAACCGGCGGACAGCCTCTACGAGCAGTACTTC. Its protein is CASSQPADSLYEQYF.

V and J are TRBV28 and TRBJ1-5; no clear D. The length of the CDR3 is 12 residues. The ends were cut back, 6 bases at V and 7 bases at J, with 10 bases in the middle. CDR1 is MDHEN and CDR2 is SYDVKM in the germline V gene. This CDR3 reads CASRAVGQPQHF. CDR3 bases: TGTGCCAGCAGGGCCGTTGGACAGCCCCAGCATTTT.

This chain connects TRBV14 to TRBJ2-3; 7 bases fit TRBD1. Germline CDR1 SGHDN, CDR2 FVKESK. V trimming: 5 bases; J trimming: 2 bases; junction bases outside the gene matches: 10. The CDR3 totals 16 residues. In DNA, the CDR3 is TGTGCCAGCAGCGTAACCGGGACAGACTACACAGATACGCAGTATTTT. It yields the protein CASSVTGTDYTDTQYF.

The chain joins TRBV4-1 to TRBJ2-5; D might be TRBD1 or TRBD2, each matching 5 bases. Germline V gene sequence: CDR1 MGHRA, CDR2 YSYEKL. V was trimmed by 0 bases and J by 4 bases, leaving 18 bases between them. The CDR3 sequence is 17 residues long. In DNA, the CDR3 is TGCGCCAGCAGCCAAGATAAAGGACAAAGTGGGGGAGAGACCCAGTACTTC. This gives the protein CASSQDKGQSGGETQYF.